This entry describes one T cell receptor (beta chain). Its target is unknown. Repertoires were sampled repeatedly during chemoradiotherapy. This sample is drawn from a study of chemoradiotherapy in HPV16-positive cancers. Produced via immunoSEQ multiplex PCR; TCRdb's table is partial and in-frame only. The table includes 6,700 or so clones, around 91% detected once. Whole-study results and caveats: HPV-responsive T-cell expansion during chemoradiotherapy was linked to improved recurrence-free survival in HPV16-positive patients. Functional assays defining HPV-specific T cells used only a couple of HPV16-positive patients.

V lost 2 bases to trimming and J lost 5 bases; unmatched junction nucleotides: 4. In germline, CDR1 is ENHRY, CDR2 SYGVKD. The CDR3 runs 15 residues. Sequenced material: tumor tissue, taken from a patient who underwent chemoradiotherapy. This TCR was sampled from a human donor with HPV-associated anogenital cancer. The rearrangement joins TRBV10-3 to TRBJ2-5; 11 nucleotides align to TRBD1. DNA for the CDR3: TGTGCCATCAGTGAGGGACAGGGGGCTGGGGAGACCCAGTACTTC. Its translation is CAISEGQGAGETQYF.